This T cell receptor (beta chain) originates from a study of tumor-infiltrating lymphocytes in localized non-small cell lung cancer. Points on this clone: Its antigen is not known.

The assay was immunoSEQ multiplex PCR, and TCRdb's table has in-frame clones only and misses some. The sample has about 13,000 clones, about 71% seen once. The length of the CDR3 is 15 residues. V shed 1 base and J shed 3 bases, with 12 bases lying between them. The germline V gene has CDR1 MNHNS and CDR2 SASEGT. Findings and limits, study-wide: No T-cell fraction difference was seen between IM1 and IM2 tumors.

The rearrangement uses TRBV6-1 and TRBJ1-2; perhaps TRBD1 as D (5 bases). Sequences were obtained from uninvolved lung tissue not adjacent to the tumor. This TCR was sampled from a human donor with non-small cell lung cancer. The CDR3, as DNA: TGTGCCAGCAGTGAAGGGGACCCACAGTACTATGGCTACACCTTC. Amino acid sequence: CASSEGDPQYYGYTF.